The 26 T cell receptor beta chains listed next were all sequenced from one sample in a study of blood T cell repertoires in COVID-19. This table comes from immunoSEQ multiplex PCR, and its TCRdb copy is limited to in-frame clones, with some not included. Among roughly 410,000 clones, roughly 90% were seen once, and the ten largest hold 1% to 1.5%. Sequenced sample: peripheral blood. These TCRs come from a middle-aged man with acute or convalescent COVID-19.

V gene TRBV11-2 combines with J gene TRBJ2-5, with D uncertain. Germline CDR1 reads SGHAT; CDR2 reads FQNNGV. This CDR3 has 15 residues. The V and J ends lost 1 base and 5 bases respectively, with 14 bases between them. Here the CDR3 DNA reads TGTGCCAGCAGCTTAGTCCGAGCAGGAAGCGAGACCCAGTACTTC. Protein: CASSLVRAGSETQYF.

The gene calls are TRBV2 and TRBJ1-1; TRBD1 might be the D (6 bases). This CDR3 has 12 residues. The germline V gene has CDR1 SNHLY and CDR2 FYNNEI. The V end lost 6 bases, the J end lost 4 bases, and 9 bases lay between the germline ends. CDR3: CASRAQGTEAFF. The CDR3 DNA follows: TGTGCCAGCAGAGCACAGGGCACTGAAGCTTTCTTT.

This sequence joins TRBV6-4 and TRBJ2-7, with a possible D match to TRBD1 (5 bases). The germline V gene encodes CDR1 MRHNA and CDR2 SNTAGT. V was cut by 7 bases and J by 6 bases, with 22 bases left in between. This CDR3 spans 15 amino acids. The CDR3 DNA reads as TGTGCCAGCACGTATAGGGGCCCTTTCGTGGGCGAGCAGTACTTC. It codes for CASTYRGPFVGEQYF.

The J gene is TRBJ1-4, the V gene TRBV28; 7 nucleotides match TRBD1. Germline lookup yields CDR1 MDHEN and CDR2 SYDVKM. The CDR3 length is 16 residues. Unmatched junction bases numbered 13, after V lost 4 bases and J lost 8 bases. CDR3 DNA: TGTGCCAGCAGTTCAAGGGAGACAGGGCGTGCCGAAAAACTGTTTTTT. Its translation: CASSSRETGRAEKLFF.

The chain couples TRBV30 to TRBJ1-2; no definite D call. The CDR3 consists of 13 residues. Germline values: CDR1 GTSNPN, CDR2 SVGIG (reference sequence). The ends were cut back, 2 bases at V and 4 bases at J, with 11 bases in the middle. The CDR3 is CAWSLVSGYGYTF. CDR3 coding DNA: TGTGCCTGGAGTCTGGTTAGCGGCTATGGCTACACCTTC.

This chain joins TRBV5-1 and TRBJ1-2; TRBD1 is a possible D gene (6 bases). Germline CDR1 is SGHRS and CDR2 is YFSETQ. This CDR3 is 15 amino acids long. The V and J ends lost 5 bases and 6 bases respectively, with 20 bases between them. CDR3 sequence reads: CASSLAGTISNGYTF. In nucleotides, the CDR3 is TGCGCCAGCAGTCTAGCCGGGACAATAAGTAATGGCTACACCTTC.

The gene calls are TRBV19 and TRBJ1-6; D is perhaps TRBD1 (6 bases). The CDR3 runs to 14 residues. V gave up 7 bases and J gave up 5 bases, with 12 bases separating them. Germline V gene sequence: CDR1 LNHDA, CDR2 SQIVND (reference sequence). CDR3 nucleotide sequence: TGTGCCAGTACCTCACAGGGCGATAATTCACCCCTCCACTTT. It yields the protein CASTSQGDNSPLHF.

V usage is TRBV7-9 and J usage is TRBJ1-6; no clear D gene. The CDR3 has 14 amino acids. Looked up from germline, CDR1 is SEHNR and CDR2 is FQNEAQ (reference sequence). The V end lost 6 bases, the J end lost 5 bases, and 11 bases lay between the germline ends. This chain's CDR3 is CASSPSEDNSPLHF. For the CDR3, the DNA is TGTGCCAGCAGTCCGAGCGAGGATAATTCACCCCTCCACTTT.

The V and J genes are TRBV6-2 or TRBV6-3 and TRBJ1-4, with 7 bases fitting TRBD1. J gave up 0 bases and V 0 bases, and 13 bases lay outside the gene matches. The CDR3 totals 20 residues. Germline V CDR1 and CDR2: MNHEY, SVGEGT. CDR3 sequence reads: CASSYSTAGQLMSTNEKLFF. As DNA, the CDR3 is TGTGCCAGCAGTTACTCGACCGCGGGACAGCTGATGTCAACTAATGAAAAACTGTTTTTT.

The chain recombines TRBV5-1 with TRBJ2-7; a weak D match, TRBD2 (6 bases). Germline V gene lookup returns CDR1 SGHRS and CDR2 YFSETQ. V dropped 5 bases and J dropped 6 bases, with 18 bases sitting between them. This CDR3 spans 14 amino acids. CDR3 sequence (DNA): TGCGCCAGCAGACCTGGCGGGATCCCCTTCGAGCAGTACTTC. Translation gives CASRPGGIPFEQYF.

V is TRBV6-2 or TRBV6-3 and J is TRBJ2-1; 10 positions match TRBD2. The CDR3 is made up of 20 amino acids. Per germline, CDR1 MNHEY and CDR2 SVGEGT. With V trimmed by 3 bases and J by 1 base, 15 bases remained unmatched. The CDR3: CASSYPVTRLSGRSYNEQFF. As DNA, the CDR3 is TGTGCCAGCAGTTATCCCGTTACAAGACTTAGCGGGAGGTCCTACAATGAGCAGTTCTTC.

This rearrangement joins TRBV19 to TRBJ2-3; 7 bases line up with TRBD2. There are 14 residues in the CDR3. V lost 6 bases to trimming and J lost 6 bases; unmatched junction nucleotides: 9. The germline V gene has CDR1 LNHDA and CDR2 SQIVND (reference sequence). Here the CDR3 DNA reads TGTGCCAGTAGGGGGGGGTCCGGGACGGATACGCAGTATTTT. Its translation: CASRGGSGTDTQYF.

V is TRBV28 and J is TRBJ1-3, with D maybe TRBD1 (5 bases). CDR1 and CDR2 (germline): MDHEN, SYDVKM. CDR3 length: 15 residues. The V end was cut by 7 bases, the J end by 4 bases, with 17 bases between. CDR3 DNA sequence: TGTGCCAGCACCTACAGGACACACATAGGAAACACCATATATTTT. This codes for CASTYRTHIGNTIYF. Filled out from reference TRBV28 and TRBJ1-3, the complete variable domain reads DVKVTQSSRYLVKRTGEKVFLECVQDMDHENMFWYRQDPGLGLRLIYFSYDVKMKEKGDIPEGYSVSREKKERFSLILESASTNQTSMYLCASTYRTHIGNTIYFGEGSWLTVV.

This chain uses TRBV11-2 with TRBJ2-7; possibly TRBD2 for D (6 bases). The germline gives CDR1 SGHAT, CDR2 FQNNGV. This CDR3 contains 14 residues. V was pared by 1 base and J by 4 bases, with 11 bases between. CDR3 sequence: CASSLVAAPYEQYF. CDR3 nucleotide sequence: TGTGCCAGCAGCTTAGTAGCGGCCCCTTACGAGCAGTACTTC. The full variable domain, its missing parts supplied by reference TRBV11-2 and TRBJ2-7, is EAGVAQSPRYKIIEKRQSVAFWCNPISGHATLYWYQQILGQGPKLLIQFQNNGVVDDSQLPKDRFSAERLKGVDSTLKIQPAKLEDSAVYLCASSLVAAPYEQYFGPGTRLTVT.

CDR3: CASSEDRVWETQYF. CDR3 nucleotide sequence: TGTGCCAGCAGTGAAGACAGGGTGTGGGAGACCCAGTACTTC. This rearrangement joins TRBV25-1 to TRBJ2-5; 7 bases match TRBD1. CDR3 length: 14 residues. Germline-derived CDR1 and CDR2 are MGHDK and SYGVNS. The junction had 5 bases not matched to a gene; V was cut back by 2 bases and J by 5 bases.

The chain uses TRBV9 and TRBJ1-6; no firm D call. Per the germline V gene, CDR1 is SGDLS and CDR2 is YYNGEE. The CDR3 consists of 12 residues. V was trimmed by 2 bases and J by 14 bases, leaving 11 bases between them. The CDR3 DNA sequence: TGTGCCAGCAGCGTCCCCCTAGGAGCCCTCCACTTT. The encoded protein is CASSVPLGALHF.

V is TRBV28 and J is TRBJ1-2; the match to TRBD1 covers 10 bases. The CDR3 consists of 14 residues. V trimming: 4 bases; J trimming: 6 bases; junction bases outside the gene matches: 5. CDR1 and CDR2 from the germline V gene are MDHEN and SYDVKM. CDR3 protein: CASSSTGGLNGYTF. CDR3 sequence (DNA): TGTGCCAGCAGTTCGACAGGGGGCTTAAATGGCTACACCTTC.

CDR3 sequence: CAWSMDSNSPLHF. In nucleotides, the CDR3 is TGTGCCTGGAGTATGGACAGTAATTCACCCCTCCACTTT. The genes are TRBV30 and TRBJ1-6; D is possibly TRBD1 (6 bases). The CDR3 is made up of 13 amino acids. The V gene lost 2 bases and the J gene lost 6 bases, with 8 bases spanning the gap. Germline loops: CDR1 GTSNPN, CDR2 SVGIG (reference sequence).

The rearrangement uses TRBV10-3 and TRBJ2-3; 9 nucleotides align to TRBD2. Germline CDR1 and CDR2: ENHRY and SYGVKD. The trim removed 3 bases at V and 5 bases at J, leaving 15 bases unmatched. This CDR3 comprises 18 residues. The CDR3 loop reads CAISDPGTSPGVIDTQYF. The CDR3 bases are TGTGCCATCAGTGACCCTGGGACTAGCCCGGGGGTGATAGATACGCAGTATTTT.

The chain recombines TRBV19 with TRBJ2-7; D perhaps matches TRBD1 (6 bases). Trimming shortened V by 8 bases and J by 7 bases, and 18 bases separated the two germline ends. The CDR3 is 13 residues long. Germline CDR1 and CDR2: LNHDA and SQIVND (reference sequence). The CDR3 DNA reads TGTGCCAGTGGTCGGGACAAACTCGGGGAGCAGTACTTC. Translated: CASGRDKLGEQYF.

The gene calls are TRBV18 and TRBJ1-1; 7 bases align to TRBD1. Losses at the gene ends were 2 bases for V and 0 bases for J; bases not matched to a gene: 15. The V gene's germline CDR1 is KGHSH and CDR2 LQKENI. The CDR3 loop spans 19 amino acids. The CDR3 spells CASSPVNIGDSLMNTEAFF. The CDR3 region has the DNA TGTGCCAGCTCACCAGTCAACATTGGGGACAGCTTAATGAACACTGAAGCTTTCTTT.

This chain links TRBV11-2 with TRBJ2-3; 8 nucleotides align to TRBD1. Germline V gene data show CDR1 as SGHAT and CDR2 as FQNNGV. This CDR3 has 15 amino acids. The V and J ends lost 7 bases and 3 bases, in that order; junction bases with no gene match: 9. The CDR3 sequence: CASTKQGVQTDTQYF. The CDR3 nucleotides are TGTGCCAGCACCAAACAGGGGGTTCAAACAGATACGCAGTATTTT.

V gene TRBV7-3 combines with J gene TRBJ2-7; 9 nucleotides agree with TRBD2. The V and J ends lost 0 bases and 5 bases, in that order; junction bases with no gene match: 5. The CDR3 has 15 residues. Per the germline V gene, CDR1 is SGHTA and CDR2 is FQGTGA. The CDR3 reads CASSLTYSGGDEQYF. In nucleotides, the CDR3 is TGTGCCAGCAGCTTAACGTATAGCGGGGGCGACGAGCAGTACTTC.

The V call is TRBV7-2, the J call TRBJ2-5; 12 nucleotides agree with TRBD1. CDR3 length: 16 residues. J was trimmed by 4 bases and V by 4 bases; bases with no gene match: 7. The germline V gene encodes CDR1 SGHTA and CDR2 FQGNSA. CDR3 region: CASSSRDRGRPETQYF. The CDR3 DNA reads TGTGCCAGCAGCTCAAGGGACAGGGGGCGCCCAGAGACCCAGTACTTC. The full variable domain, its missing parts supplied by reference TRBV7-2 and TRBJ2-5, is GAGVSQSPSNKVTEKGKDVELRCDPISGHTALYWYRQSLGQGLEFLIYFQGNSAPDKSGLPSDRFSAERTGGSVSTLTIQRTQQEDSAVYLCASSSRDRGRPETQYFGPGTRLLVL.

This clone was recorded a few times. The chain carries TRBV5-1 and TRBJ1-2, with a weak D call TRBD1 (5 bases). V lost 0 bases and J lost 4, with 13 bases in between. The CDR3 extends over 15 amino acids. The V gene's germline CDR1 is SGHRS and CDR2 YFSETQ. In nucleotides, the CDR3 is TGCGCCAGCAGCTTGGCCGCAGGGTCTTTCTATGGCTACACCTTC. Translation gives CASSLAAGSFYGYTF.

This clone was detected ten times or more. The J gene is TRBJ1-6, the V gene TRBV28; D remains ambiguous. Looked up from germline, CDR1 is MDHEN and CDR2 is SYDVKM. Trimming removed 6 bases from V and 7 bases from J, with 16 bases in between. This CDR3 is 15 amino acids long. CDR3 nucleotide sequence: TGTGCCAGCAGGATCGATGGACTCGACAATTCACCCCTCCACTTT. It encodes CASRIDGLDNSPLHF.